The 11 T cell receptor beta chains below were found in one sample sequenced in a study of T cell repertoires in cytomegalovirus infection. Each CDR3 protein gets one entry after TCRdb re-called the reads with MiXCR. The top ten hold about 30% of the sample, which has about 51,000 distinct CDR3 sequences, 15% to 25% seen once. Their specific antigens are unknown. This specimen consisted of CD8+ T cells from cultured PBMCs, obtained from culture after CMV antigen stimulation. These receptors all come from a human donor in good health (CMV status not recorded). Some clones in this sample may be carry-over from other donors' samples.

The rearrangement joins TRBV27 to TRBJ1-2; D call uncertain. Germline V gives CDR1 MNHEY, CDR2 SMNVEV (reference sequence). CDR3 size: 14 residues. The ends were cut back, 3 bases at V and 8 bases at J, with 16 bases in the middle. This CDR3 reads CASSLTRELRGYTF. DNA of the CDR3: TGTGCCAGCAGTTTGACCCGCGAACTGCGGGGCTACACCTTC.

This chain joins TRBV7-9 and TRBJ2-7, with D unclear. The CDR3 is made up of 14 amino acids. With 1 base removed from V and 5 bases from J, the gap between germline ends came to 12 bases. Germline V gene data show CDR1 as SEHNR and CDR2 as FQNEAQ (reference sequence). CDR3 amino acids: CASSLVAGSHEQYF. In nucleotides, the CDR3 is TGTGCCAGCAGCTTAGTGGCCGGGTCGCACGAGCAGTACTTC.

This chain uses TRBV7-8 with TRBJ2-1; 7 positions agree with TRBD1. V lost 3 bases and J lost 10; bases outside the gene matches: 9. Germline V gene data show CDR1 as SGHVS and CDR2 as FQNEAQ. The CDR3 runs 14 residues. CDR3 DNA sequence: TGTGCCAGCAGCTTGGGACAGCCGACTCTAGAGCAGTTCTTC. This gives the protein CASSLGQPTLEQFF.

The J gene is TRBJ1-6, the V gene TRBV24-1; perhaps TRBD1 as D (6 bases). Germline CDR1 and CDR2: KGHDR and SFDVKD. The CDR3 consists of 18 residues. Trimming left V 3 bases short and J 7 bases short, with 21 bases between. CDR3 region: CATSDLPGEGHRNSPLHF. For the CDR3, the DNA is TGTGCCACCAGTGATCTGCCCGGTGAGGGACATCGGAATTCACCCCTCCACTTT.

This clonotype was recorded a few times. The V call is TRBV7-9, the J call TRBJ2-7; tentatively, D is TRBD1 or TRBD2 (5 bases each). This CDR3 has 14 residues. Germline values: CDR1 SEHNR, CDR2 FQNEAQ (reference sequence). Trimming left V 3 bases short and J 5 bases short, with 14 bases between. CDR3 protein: CASSFGDVMDEQYF. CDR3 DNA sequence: TGTGCCAGCAGCTTTGGGGACGTGATGGACGAGCAGTACTTC.

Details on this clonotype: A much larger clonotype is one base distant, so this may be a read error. DNA of the CDR3: TGTGCCAGCAGCCGCACCGGGACAGGGGTCTACGATGAGCAGTTCTTC. Protein product: CASSRTGTGVYDEQFF. V gene TRBV12-3 or TRBV12-4 combines with J gene TRBJ2-1, with 10 bases that match TRBD1. The CDR3 sequence is 16 residues long.

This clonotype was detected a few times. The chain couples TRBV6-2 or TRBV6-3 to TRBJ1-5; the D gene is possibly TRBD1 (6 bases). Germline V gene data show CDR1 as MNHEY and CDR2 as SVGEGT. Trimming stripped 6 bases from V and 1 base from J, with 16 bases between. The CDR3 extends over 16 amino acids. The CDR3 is CASSPMGGISNQPQHF. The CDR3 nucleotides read TGTGCCAGCAGCCCGATGGGGGGCATCAGCAATCAGCCCCAGCATTTT.

The CDR3 sequence is CATSRDLAPTHTEAFF. DNA of the CDR3: TGTGCCACCAGCAGAGATTTGGCACCCACCCACACTGAAGCTTTCTTT. V gene TRBV15 combines with J gene TRBJ1-1; D is unclear. This CDR3 region has 16 residues. Germline V gene lookup returns CDR1 LNHNV and CDR2 YYDKDF (reference sequence). Trimming stripped 0 bases from V and 3 bases from J, with 14 bases between.

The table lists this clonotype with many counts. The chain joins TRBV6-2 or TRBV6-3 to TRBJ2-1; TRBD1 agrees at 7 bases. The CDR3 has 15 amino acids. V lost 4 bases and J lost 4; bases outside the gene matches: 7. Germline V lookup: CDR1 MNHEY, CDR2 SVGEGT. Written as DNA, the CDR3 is TGTGCCAGCAGTTTCAGGGGGTCGGTATACAATGAGCAGTTCTTC. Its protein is CASSFRGSVYNEQFF.

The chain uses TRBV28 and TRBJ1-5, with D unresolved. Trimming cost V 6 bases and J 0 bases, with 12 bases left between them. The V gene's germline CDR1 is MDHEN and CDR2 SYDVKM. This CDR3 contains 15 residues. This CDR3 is CASSFGRYSNQPQHF. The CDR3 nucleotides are TGTGCCAGCAGCTTTGGGAGGTATAGCAATCAGCCCCAGCATTTT.

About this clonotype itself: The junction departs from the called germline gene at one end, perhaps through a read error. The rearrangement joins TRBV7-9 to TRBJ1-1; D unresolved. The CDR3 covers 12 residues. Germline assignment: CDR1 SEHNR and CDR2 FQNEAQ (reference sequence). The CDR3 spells CVSSPLNTEAFF. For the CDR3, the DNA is TGTGTCAGCAGCCCATTGAACACTGAAGCTTTCTTT. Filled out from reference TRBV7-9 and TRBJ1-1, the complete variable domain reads DTGVSQNPRHKITKRGQNVTFRCDPISEHNRLYWYRQTLGQGPEFLTYFQNEAQLEKSRLLSDRFSAERPKGSFSTLEIQRTEQGDSAMYLCVSSPLNTEAFFGQGTRLTVV.